This paragraph covers one TCR beta chain sequence. Its matching antigen is unknown. The repertoire was sequenced with immunoSEQ multiplex PCR; TCRdb's copy has only in-frame clones and lacks some. This sample has around 91,000 clones, with 87% found just once. The data originate from a study of T cells in localized non-small cell lung cancer. V lost 3 bases, J lost 9 bases, and 6 bases stayed unmatched. Germline lookup yields CDR1 LNHDA and CDR2 SQIVND (reference sequence). The CDR3 runs to 14 residues. Findings and limits, study-wide: A median of around 58 clones ranked among the top 100 in tumor appeared in adjacent lung. Sequence data derive from only one tumor region, so heterogeneity remains possible. Uninvolved adjacent lung showed the highest T cell clonality, exceeding tumor.

The sequencing used peripheral blood, collected before any cancer treatment. This clonotype was obtained from a man aged 40 to 70 with stage I squamous cell lung carcinoma. This chain joins TRBV19 and TRBJ2-2; the match to TRBD1 covers 8 bases. CDR3 loop: CASSIRTGYRELFF. The CDR3 DNA sequence: TGTGCCAGTAGTATTAGGACAGGGTACCGGGAGCTGTTTTTT. The entire variable domain, with the rest obtained from reference TRBV19 and TRBJ2-2, is as follows: DGGITQSPKYLFRKEGQNVTLSCEQNLNHDAMYWYRQDPGQGLRLIYYSQIVNDFQKGDIAEGYSVSREKKESFPLTVTSAQKNPTAFYLCASSIRTGYRELFFGEGSRLTVL.